Detailed here is one T cell receptor (beta chain). Its specific antigen is unknown. Nothing much larger sits one base from this clone, and base qualities are not available. The collaborating institutions used their own protocols to collect whole blood in K2EDTA tubes. For TCRbeta analysis, collaborators shipped samples in one of three forms: frozen whole blood, isolated PBMCs, or DNA extracted from either of those sample types. From a lookup of the germline V gene (reference sequence), CDR1 and CDR2 are MNHNY and SVGAGI. V loses 2 bases of germline sequence and J loses 2 bases, and the interval between the two ends is 12 bases. The CDR3 has 15 amino acids, counting the end cysteine and phenylalanine. Solely the CDR3 DNA is kept, with 45 bases framed from the first base. These data come from a study of blood T cell repertoires in COVID-19 (dated by TCRdb to 2018 to 2020). The study in broad terms: Collaborator samples came from the United States, Italy and Spain and covered acute and convalescent phases of COVID-19. The prospective study material was composed of cDNA or gDNA derived from T cells, B-cell-depleted T cells, or PBMCs. The dataset comprised deeply sampled blood TCRbeta repertoires from subjects exposed to, actively infected with, or recovered from COVID-19. The repertoires were made available in a free public database intended to serve as a resource for research on the immune response to SARS-CoV-2. The samples were drawn from two sources: the first 160 participants of the ongoing ImmuneRACE study, and 1,254 subjects contributed by 6 global collaborators. A de-identified subject ID, COVID-19 status, age in years and sex were almost always included in the sample metadata. Where available, HLA class I and class II types were obtained from metadata supplied by the sample provider rather than from assay-based typing.

TCRbeta CDR3 regions were amplified from genomic DNA by means of the immunoSEQ Assay, a bias-controlled multiplex PCR. The original methods were these. The number of nucleated cells in each sample was estimated from the amplification of reference gene primers within the assay. Sequence reads were collapsed and filtered to measure the absolute abundance of every unique TCRbeta CDR3 rearrangement. For each sample, productive Simpson clonality was calculated as the square root of Simpson's diversity index across productive rearrangements. This immuneACCESS table, as held by TCRdb, lists in-frame sequences with V and J called but not all clones. Of the missing ones, under half trace to an unresolved V gene in checked studies; the others have no known cause. For V, J and clone size, that table is used; D and trimming come from the DNA. This sample lists approximately 310,000 clones; roughly 84% were detected once. The top ten clones comprise 1% of the sample.

On the study overall, not on this receptor specifically: How much clinical and demographic metadata was included differed by source and by participant, and the metadata was provided uncurated.

The TCR originated in a man between 45 and 60 years old with active or convalescent COVID-19. The specimen sequenced was peripheral blood. The V and J segments used are TRBV6-6 and TRBJ1-2; TRBD1 is a weak D gene call, 6 bases matching. Read as DNA, the sequence is TGTGCCAGCAGTTACCTGCAGGGGAAGAACTATGGCTACACCTTC. This gives the protein CASSYLQGKNYGYTF.